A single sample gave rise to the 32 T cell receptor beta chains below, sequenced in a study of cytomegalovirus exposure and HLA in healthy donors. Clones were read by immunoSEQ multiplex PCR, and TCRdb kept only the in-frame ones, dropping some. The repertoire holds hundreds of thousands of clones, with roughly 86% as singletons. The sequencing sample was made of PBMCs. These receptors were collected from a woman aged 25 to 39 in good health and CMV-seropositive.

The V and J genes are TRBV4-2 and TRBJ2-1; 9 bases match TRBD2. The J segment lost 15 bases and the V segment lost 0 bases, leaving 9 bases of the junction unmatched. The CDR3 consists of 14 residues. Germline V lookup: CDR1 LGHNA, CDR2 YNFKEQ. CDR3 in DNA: TGTGCCAGCAGCCAAGATACGGGGACTAGCATTCCGTTCTTC. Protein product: CASSQDTGTSIPFF.

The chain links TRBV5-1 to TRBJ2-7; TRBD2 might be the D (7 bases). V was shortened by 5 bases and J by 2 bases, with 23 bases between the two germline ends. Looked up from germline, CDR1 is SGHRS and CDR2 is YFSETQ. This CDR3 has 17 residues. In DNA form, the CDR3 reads TGCGCCAGCAGGCGGGGGCTCGGACCGAGTCTAACCTACGAGCAGTACTTC. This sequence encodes CASRRGLGPSLTYEQYF.

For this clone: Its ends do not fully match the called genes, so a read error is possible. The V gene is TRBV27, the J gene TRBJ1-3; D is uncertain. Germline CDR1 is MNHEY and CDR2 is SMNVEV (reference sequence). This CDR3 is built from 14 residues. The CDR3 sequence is CASSISPAGNTIYF. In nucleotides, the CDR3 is TGTGCCAGCAGTATATCTCCCGCGGGAAACACCATATATTTT.

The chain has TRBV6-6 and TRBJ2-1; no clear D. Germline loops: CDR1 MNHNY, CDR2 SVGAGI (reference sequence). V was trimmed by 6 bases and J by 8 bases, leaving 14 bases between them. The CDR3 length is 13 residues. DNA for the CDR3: TGTGCCAGCAGCGAACTACAAGTGGATGAGCAGTTCTTC. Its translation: CASSELQVDEQFF.

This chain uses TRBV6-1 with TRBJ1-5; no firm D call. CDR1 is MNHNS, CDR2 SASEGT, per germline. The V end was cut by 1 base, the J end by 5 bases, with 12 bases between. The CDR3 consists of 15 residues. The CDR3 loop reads CASSEGATMYQPQHF. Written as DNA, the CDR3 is TGTGCCAGCAGTGAAGGGGCAACAATGTATCAGCCCCAGCATTTT.

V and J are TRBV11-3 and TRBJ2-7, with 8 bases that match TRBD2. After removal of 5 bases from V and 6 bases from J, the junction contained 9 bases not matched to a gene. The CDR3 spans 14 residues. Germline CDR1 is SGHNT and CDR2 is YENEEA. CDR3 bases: TGTGCCAGCAGCACTTTCCGGGGGGGAGGCGAGCAGTACTTC. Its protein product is CASSTFRGGGEQYF.

The CDR3 coding sequence is TGTGCCAGCAGCAACGACCGGGACAGGGGGTTTTTCACTGAAGCTTTCTTT. This encodes CASSNDRDRGFFTEAFF. The rearrangement joins TRBV5-4 to TRBJ1-1, with 11 bases that match TRBD1. Germline CDR1 and CDR2: SGHNT and YYREEE (reference sequence). CDR3 length: 17 amino acids. V gave up 4 bases and J gave up 4 bases; unmatched junction bases: 12.

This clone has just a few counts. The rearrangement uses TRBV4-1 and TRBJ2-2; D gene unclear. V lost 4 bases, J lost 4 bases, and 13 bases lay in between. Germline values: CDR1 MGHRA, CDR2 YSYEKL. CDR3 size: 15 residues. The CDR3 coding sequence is TGCGCCAGCAGCCCAAGAGGCTCGGGCACCGGGGAGCTGTTTTTT. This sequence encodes CASSPRGSGTGELFF.

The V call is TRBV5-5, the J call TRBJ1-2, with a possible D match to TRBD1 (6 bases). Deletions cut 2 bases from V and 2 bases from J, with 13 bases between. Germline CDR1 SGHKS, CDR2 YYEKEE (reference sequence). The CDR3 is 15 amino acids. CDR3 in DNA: TGTGCCAGCAGCTTAGCGGGGGGGGCGAACTATGGCTACACCTTC. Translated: CASSLAGGANYGYTF.

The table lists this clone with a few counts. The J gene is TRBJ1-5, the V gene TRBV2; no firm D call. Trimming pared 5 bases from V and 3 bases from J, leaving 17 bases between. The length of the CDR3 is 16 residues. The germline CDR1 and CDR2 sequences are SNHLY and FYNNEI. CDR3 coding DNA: TGTGCCAGCAGTATGTTACTCGGTGTTTCCAATCAGCCCCAGCATTTT. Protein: CASSMLLGVSNQPQHF.

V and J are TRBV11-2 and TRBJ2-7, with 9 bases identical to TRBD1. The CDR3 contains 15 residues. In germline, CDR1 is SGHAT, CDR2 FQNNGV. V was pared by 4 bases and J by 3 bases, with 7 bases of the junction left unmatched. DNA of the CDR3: TGTGCCAGCAGCTACACGGGACAGGGAAACTACGAGCAGTACTTC. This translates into CASSYTGQGNYEQYF.

Here the CDR3 reads CASSRDREDNEQFF. CDR3 coding DNA: TGTGCCAGCAGTCGGGACAGGGAGGACAATGAGCAGTTCTTC. The rearrangement joins TRBV27 to TRBJ2-1, with TRBD1 identical over 9 bases. Unmatched junction bases numbered 4, after V lost 5 bases and J lost 5 bases. Germline CDR1 and CDR2: MNHEY and SMNVEV (reference sequence). The CDR3 is 14 residues long.

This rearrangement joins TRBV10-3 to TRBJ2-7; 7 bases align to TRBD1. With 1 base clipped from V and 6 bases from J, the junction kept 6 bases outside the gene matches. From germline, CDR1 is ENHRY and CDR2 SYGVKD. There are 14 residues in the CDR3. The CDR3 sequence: CAISELGGTVEQYF. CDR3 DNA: TGTGCCATCAGTGAGTTGGGTGGGACAGTCGAGCAGTACTTC.

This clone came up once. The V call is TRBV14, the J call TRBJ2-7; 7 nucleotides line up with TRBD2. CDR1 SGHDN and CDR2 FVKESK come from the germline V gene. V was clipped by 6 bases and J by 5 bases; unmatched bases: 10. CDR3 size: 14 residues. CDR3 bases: TGTGCCAGCAGTCTGAGCGGGACGCGGCACGAGCAGTACTTC. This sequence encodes CASSLSGTRHEQYF.

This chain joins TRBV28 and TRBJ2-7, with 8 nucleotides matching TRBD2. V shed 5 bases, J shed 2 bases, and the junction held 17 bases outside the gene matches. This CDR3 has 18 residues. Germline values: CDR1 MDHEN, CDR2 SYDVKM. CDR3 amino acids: CASSPWGTLAGRPYEQYF. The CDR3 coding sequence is TGTGCCAGCAGTCCTTGGGGCACCCTAGCGGGTAGACCCTACGAGCAGTACTTC.

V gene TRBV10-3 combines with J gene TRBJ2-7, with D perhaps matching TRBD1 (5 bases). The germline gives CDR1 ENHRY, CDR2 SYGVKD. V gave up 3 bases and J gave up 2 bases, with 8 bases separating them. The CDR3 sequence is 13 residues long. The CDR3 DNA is TGTGCCATCAGTGACAGGGTCCCCTACGAGCAGTACTTC. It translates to CAISDRVPYEQYF.

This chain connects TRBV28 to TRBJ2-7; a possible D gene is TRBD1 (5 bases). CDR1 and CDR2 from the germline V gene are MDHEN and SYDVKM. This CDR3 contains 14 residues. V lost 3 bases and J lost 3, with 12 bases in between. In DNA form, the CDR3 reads TGTGCCAGCAGTTTCGTGTTGGGGCACTACGAGCAGTACTTC. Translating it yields CASSFVLGHYEQYF.

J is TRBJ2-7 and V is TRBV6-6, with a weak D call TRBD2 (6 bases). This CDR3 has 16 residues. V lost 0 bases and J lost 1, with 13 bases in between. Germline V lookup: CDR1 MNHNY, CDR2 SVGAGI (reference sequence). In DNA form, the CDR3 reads TGTGCCAGCAGTTACTCCCGGGACTGGGGTTCCTACGAGCAGTACTTC. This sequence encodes CASSYSRDWGSYEQYF.

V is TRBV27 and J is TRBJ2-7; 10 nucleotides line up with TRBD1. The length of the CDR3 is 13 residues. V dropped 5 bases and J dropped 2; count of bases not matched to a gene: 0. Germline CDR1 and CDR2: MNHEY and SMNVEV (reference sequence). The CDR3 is CASSGQGAYEQYF. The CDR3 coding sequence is TGTGCCAGCAGTGGACAGGGGGCCTACGAGCAGTACTTC.

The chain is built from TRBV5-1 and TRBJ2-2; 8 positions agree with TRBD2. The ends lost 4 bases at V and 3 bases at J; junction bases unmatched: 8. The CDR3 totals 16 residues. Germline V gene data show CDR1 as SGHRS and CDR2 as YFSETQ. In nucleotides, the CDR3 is TGCGCCAGCAGCCCGAGCGGGAGAAAGGACACCGGGGAGCTGTTTTTT. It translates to CASSPSGRKDTGELFF. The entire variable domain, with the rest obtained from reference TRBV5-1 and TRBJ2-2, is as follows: KAGVTQTPRYLIKTRGQQVTLSCSPISGHRSVSWYQQTPGQGLQFLFEYFSETQRNKGNFPGRFSGRQFSNSRSEMNVSTLELGDSALYLCASSPSGRKDTGELFFGEGSRLTVL.

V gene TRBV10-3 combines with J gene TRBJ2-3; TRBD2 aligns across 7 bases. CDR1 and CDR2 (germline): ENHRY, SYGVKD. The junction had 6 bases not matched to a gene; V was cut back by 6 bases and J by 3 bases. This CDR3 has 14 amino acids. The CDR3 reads CAISSAGVTDTQYF. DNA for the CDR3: TGTGCCATCAGCTCGGCGGGAGTTACAGATACGCAGTATTTT.

The CDR3 nucleotides read TGTGCCAGTACAACCGCTAGCGGGGGACGCTACGAGCAGTACTTC. Encoded protein: CASTTASGGRYEQYF. The chain joins TRBV27 to TRBJ2-7, with 10 nucleotides matching TRBD2. The CDR3 extends over 15 amino acids. In germline, CDR1 is MNHEY, CDR2 SMNVEV (reference sequence). V trimming: 9 bases; J trimming: 3 bases; junction bases outside the gene matches: 11.

CDR3 DNA sequence: TGTGCCAGCAGCTTTCTACAGTCCGCTACTAATGAAAAACTGTTTTTT. Amino acids: CASSFLQSATNEKLFF. The rearrangement uses TRBV5-8 and TRBJ1-4, with D unclear. Trimming shortened V by 2 bases and J by 2 bases, and 13 bases separated the two germline ends. This CDR3 has 16 residues. The germline gives CDR1 SGHTS, CDR2 YDEGEE.

As DNA, the CDR3 is TGTGCCAGCAGCGTAGGTCCCTCGAATGAGCAGTTCTTC. This sequence encodes CASSVGPSNEQFF. This chain connects TRBV9 to TRBJ2-1, with no clear D. CDR3 size: 13 residues. V lost 0 bases to trimming and J lost 7 bases, with 8 bases between them. Germline V lookup: CDR1 SGDLS, CDR2 YYNGEE.

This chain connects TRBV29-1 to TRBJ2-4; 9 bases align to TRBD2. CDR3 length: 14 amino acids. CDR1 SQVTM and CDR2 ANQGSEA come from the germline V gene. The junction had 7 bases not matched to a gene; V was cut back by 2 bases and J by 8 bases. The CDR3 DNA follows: TGCAGCGTTGAACTAGCGGGATATGGGCACATTCAGTACTTC. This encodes CSVELAGYGHIQYF. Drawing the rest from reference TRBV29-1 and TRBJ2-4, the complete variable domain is SAVISQKPSRDICQRGTSLTIQCQVDSQVTMMFWYRQQPGQSLTLIATANQGSEATYESGFVIDKFPISRPNLTFSTLTVSNMSPEDSSIYLCSVELAGYGHIQYFGAGTRLSVL.

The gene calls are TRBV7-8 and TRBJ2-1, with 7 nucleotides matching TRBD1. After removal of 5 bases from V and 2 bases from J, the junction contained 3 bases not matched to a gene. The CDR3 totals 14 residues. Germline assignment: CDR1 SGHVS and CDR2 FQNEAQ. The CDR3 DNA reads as TGTGCCAGCAGCGCCGACAGGGCCTACAATGAGCAGTTCTTC. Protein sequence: CASSADRAYNEQFF.

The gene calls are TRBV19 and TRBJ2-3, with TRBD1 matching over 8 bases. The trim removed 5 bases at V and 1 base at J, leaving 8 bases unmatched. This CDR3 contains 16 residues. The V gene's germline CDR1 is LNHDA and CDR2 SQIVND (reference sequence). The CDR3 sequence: CASSSQGGSRTDTQYF. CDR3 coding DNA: TGTGCCAGTAGTTCACAGGGGGGCTCTCGCACAGATACGCAGTATTTT.

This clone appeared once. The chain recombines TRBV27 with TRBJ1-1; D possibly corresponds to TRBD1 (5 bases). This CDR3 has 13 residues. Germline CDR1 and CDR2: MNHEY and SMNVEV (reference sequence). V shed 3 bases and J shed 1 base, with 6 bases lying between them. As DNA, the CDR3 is TGTGCCAGCAGTTTCCAGGGGAACACTGAAGCTTTCTTT. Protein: CASSFQGNTEAFF.

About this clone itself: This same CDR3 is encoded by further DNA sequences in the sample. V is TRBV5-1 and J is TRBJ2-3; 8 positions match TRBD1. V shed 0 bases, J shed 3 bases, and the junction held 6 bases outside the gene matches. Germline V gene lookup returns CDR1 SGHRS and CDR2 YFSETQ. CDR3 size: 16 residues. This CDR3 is CASSLDGQGRTDTQYF. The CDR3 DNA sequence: TGCGCCAGCAGCTTGGATGGACAGGGAAGAACAGATACGCAGTATTTT.

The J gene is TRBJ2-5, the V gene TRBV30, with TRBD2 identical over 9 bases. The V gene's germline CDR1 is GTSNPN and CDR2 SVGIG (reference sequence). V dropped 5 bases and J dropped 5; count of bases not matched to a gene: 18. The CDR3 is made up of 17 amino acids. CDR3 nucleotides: TGTGCCTGGGCGAAAAGTTTAGCGGGAGTCCATCGGGAGACCCAGTACTTC. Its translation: CAWAKSLAGVHRETQYF.

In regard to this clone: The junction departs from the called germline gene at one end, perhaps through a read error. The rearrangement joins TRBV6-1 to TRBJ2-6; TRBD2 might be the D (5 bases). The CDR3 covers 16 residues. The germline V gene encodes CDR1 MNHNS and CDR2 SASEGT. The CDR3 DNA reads TGTGCCAGCAGCGAAGACGGAGGTACTGGGGCCAACGTCCTGACTTTC. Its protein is CASSEDGGTGANVLTF.

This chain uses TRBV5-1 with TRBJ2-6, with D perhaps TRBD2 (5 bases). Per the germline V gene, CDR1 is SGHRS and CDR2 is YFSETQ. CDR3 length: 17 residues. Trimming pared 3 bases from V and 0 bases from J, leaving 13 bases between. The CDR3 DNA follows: TGCGCCAGCAGCTGGGGAGCGTGGGGCTCTGGGGCCAACGTCCTGACTTTC. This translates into CASSWGAWGSGANVLTF.